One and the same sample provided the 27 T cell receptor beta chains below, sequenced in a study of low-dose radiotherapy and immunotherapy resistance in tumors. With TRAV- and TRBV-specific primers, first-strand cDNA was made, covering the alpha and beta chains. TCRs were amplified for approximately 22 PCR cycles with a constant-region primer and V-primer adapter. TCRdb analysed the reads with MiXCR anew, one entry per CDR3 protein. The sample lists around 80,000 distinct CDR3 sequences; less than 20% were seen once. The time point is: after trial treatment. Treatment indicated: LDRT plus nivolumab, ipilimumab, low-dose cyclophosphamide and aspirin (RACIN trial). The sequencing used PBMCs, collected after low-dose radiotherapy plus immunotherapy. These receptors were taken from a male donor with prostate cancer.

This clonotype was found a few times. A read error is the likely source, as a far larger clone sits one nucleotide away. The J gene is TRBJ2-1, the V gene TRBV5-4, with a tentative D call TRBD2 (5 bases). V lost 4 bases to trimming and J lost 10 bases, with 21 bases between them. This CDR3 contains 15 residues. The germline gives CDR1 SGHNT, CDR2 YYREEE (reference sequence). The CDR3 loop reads CASSVIEASSYEQFF. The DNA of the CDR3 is TGTGCCAGCAGCGTGATAGAAGCTAGCTCCTACGAGCAGTTCTTC.

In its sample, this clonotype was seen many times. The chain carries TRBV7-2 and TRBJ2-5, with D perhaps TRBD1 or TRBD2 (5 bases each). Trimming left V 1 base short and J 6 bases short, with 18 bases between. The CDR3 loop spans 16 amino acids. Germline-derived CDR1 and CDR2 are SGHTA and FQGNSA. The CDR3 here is CASSLGLGQGEKTQYF. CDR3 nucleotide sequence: TGTGCCAGCAGCTTAGGTCTGGGGCAGGGAGAAAAGACCCAGTACTTC.

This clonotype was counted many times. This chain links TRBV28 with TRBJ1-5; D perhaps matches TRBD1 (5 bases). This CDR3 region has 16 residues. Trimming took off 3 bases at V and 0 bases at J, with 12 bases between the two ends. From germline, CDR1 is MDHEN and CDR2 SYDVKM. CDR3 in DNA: TGTGCCAGCAGTTTGGGACGGAAATATAGCAATCAGCCCCAGCATTTT. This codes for CASSLGRKYSNQPQHF.

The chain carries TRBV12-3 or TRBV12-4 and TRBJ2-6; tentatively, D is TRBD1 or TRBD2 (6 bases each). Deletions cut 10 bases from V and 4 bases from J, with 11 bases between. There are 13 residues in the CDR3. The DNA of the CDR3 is TGTGCCATCCGGGGGCCAGGGGCCAACGTCCTGACTTTC. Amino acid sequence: CAIRGPGANVLTF.

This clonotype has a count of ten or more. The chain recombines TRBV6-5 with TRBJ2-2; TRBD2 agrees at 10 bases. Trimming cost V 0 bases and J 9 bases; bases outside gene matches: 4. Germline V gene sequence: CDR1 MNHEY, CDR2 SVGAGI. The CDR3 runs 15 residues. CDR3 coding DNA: TGTGCCAGCAGTTACTCGTCTAGCGGGAGCCGGGAGCTGTTTTTT. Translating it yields CASSYSSSGSRELFF.

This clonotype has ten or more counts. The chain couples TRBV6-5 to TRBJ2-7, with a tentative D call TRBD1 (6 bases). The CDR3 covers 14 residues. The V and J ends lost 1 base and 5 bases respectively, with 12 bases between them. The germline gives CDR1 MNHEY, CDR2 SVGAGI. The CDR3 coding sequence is TGTGCCAGCAGTTACTGGTCAGGGGCCAACGAGCAGTACTTC. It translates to CASSYWSGANEQYF.

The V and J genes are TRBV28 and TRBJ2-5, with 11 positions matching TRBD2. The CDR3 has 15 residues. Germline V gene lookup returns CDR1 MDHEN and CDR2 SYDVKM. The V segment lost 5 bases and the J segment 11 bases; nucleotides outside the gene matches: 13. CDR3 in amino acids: CASSLLAGGLNEQYF. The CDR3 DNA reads TGTGCCAGCAGTCTCCTAGCGGGAGGATTGAATGAGCAGTACTTC.

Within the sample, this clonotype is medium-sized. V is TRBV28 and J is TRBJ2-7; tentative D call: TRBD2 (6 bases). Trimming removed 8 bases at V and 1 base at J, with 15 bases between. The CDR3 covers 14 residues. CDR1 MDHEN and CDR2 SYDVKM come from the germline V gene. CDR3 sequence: CASLSPGESYEQYF. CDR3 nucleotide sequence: TGTGCCAGCCTGAGCCCGGGGGAATCCTACGAGCAGTACTTC.

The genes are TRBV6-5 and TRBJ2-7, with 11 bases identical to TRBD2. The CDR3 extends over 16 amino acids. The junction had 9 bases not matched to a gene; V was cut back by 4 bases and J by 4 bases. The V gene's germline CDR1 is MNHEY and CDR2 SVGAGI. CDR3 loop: CASSSQGGLAGYEQYF. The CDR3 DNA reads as TGTGCCAGCAGTTCTCAGGGAGGACTAGCGGGTTACGAGCAGTACTTC.

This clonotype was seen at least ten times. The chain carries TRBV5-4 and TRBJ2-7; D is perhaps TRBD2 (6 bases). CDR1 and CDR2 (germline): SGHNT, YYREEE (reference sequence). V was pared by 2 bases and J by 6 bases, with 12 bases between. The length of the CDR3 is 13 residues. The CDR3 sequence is CASSFIGSTEQYF. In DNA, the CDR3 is TGTGCCAGCAGCTTCATCGGGAGCACCGAGCAGTACTTC.

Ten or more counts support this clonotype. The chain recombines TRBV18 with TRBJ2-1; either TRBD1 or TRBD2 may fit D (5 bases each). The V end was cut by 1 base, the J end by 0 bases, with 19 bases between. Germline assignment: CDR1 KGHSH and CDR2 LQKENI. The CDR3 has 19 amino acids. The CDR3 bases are TGTGCCAGCTCACCACAGTCGGGACCCCTCTCATTCTCCTACAATGAGCAGTTCTTC. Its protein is CASSPQSGPLSFSYNEQFF.

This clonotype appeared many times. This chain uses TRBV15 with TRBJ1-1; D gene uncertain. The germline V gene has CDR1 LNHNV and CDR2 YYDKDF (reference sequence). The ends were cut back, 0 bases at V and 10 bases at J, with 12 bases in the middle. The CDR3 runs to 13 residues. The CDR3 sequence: CATSRDFQDGAFF. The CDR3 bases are TGTGCCACCAGCAGAGATTTCCAGGATGGAGCTTTCTTT.

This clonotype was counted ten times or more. CDR3: CASSLPTSSYEQYF. The CDR3 nucleotides read TGTGCCAGCAGCCTACCGACTAGCTCCTACGAGCAGTACTTC. V gene TRBV7-2 combines with J gene TRBJ2-7; D possibly corresponds to TRBD2 (6 bases). The CDR3 extends over 14 amino acids. Germline V CDR1 and CDR2: SGHTA, FQGNSA. V lost 5 bases to trimming and J lost 0 bases, with 11 bases between them.

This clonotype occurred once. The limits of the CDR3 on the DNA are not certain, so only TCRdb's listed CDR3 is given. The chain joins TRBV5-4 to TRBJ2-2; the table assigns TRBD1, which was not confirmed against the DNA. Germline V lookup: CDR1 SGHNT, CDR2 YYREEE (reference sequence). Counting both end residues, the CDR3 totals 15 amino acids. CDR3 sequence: CASSLSDRGPGSCFF.

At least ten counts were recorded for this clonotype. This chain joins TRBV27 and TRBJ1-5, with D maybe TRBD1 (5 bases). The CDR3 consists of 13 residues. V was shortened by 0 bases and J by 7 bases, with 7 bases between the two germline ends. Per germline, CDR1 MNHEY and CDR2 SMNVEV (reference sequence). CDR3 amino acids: CASSLSGTQPQHF. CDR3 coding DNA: TGTGCCAGCAGTTTATCGGGGACGCAGCCCCAGCATTTT.

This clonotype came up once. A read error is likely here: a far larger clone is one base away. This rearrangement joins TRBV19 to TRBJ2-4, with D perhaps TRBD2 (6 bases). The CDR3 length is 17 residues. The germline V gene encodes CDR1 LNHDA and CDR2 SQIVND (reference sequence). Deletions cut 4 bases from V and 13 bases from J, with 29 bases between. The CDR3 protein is CASSTLWGGDSYNEQYF. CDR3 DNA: TGTGCCAGTAGTACCCTTTGGGGCGGGGACTCCTACAATGAGCAGTACTTC.

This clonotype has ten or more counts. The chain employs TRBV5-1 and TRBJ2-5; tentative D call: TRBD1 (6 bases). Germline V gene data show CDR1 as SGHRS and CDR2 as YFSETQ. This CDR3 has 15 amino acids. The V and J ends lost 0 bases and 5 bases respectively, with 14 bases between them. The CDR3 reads CASSLAWGRAETQYF. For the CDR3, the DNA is TGCGCCAGCAGCTTGGCCTGGGGGCGAGCGGAGACCCAGTACTTC.

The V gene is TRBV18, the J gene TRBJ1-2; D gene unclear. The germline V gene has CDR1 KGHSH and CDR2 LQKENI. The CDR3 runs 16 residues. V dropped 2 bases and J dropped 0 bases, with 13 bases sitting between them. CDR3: CASSPIQLIANYGYTF. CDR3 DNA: TGTGCCAGCTCACCAATCCAGCTAATAGCTAACTATGGCTACACCTTC.

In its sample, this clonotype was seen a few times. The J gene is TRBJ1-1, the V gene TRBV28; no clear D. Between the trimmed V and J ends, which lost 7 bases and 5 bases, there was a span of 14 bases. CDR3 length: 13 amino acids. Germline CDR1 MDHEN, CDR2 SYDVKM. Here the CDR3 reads CASIREGGTEAFF. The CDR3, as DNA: TGTGCCAGCATACGCGAGGGTGGGACTGAAGCTTTCTTT.

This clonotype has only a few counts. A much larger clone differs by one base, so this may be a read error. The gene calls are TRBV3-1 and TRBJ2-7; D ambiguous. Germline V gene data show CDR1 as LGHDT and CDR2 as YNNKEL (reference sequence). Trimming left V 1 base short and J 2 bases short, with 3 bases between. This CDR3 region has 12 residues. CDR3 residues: CASSQVAYEQYF. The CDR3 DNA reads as TGTGCCAGCAGCCAAGTGGCCTACGAGCAGTACTTC.

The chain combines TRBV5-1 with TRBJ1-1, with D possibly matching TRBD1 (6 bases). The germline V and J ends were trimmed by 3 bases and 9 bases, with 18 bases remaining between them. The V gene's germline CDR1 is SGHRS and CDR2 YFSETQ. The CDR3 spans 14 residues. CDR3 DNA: TGCGCCAGCAGCTCCTCGGGGGGCCACGCTAAAGCTTTCTTT. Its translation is CASSSSGGHAKAFF.

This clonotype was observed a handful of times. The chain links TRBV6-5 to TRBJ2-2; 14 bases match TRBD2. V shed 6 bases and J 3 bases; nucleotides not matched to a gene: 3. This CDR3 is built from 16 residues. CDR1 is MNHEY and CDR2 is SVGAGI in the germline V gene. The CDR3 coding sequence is TGTGCCAGCAGCAGGGGACTAGCGGGGGACACCGGGGAGCTGTTTTTT. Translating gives CASSRGLAGDTGELFF.

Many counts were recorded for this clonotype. The CDR3 DNA is TGCAGTGCTAGGGGTTTTGGACTAGTCTACAATGAGCAGTTCTTC. Amino acid sequence: CSARGFGLVYNEQFF. This sequence joins TRBV20-1 and TRBJ2-1, with 7 nucleotides matching TRBD2. Germline CDR1 DFQATT, CDR2 SNEGSKA (reference sequence). CDR3 size: 15 residues. Trimming at V came to 3 bases and at J to 3 bases, leaving 8 bases not matched to a gene.

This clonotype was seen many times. Here the CDR3 DNA reads TGTGCCAGCAGCTTATCGGGCGGGGAGCTGTTTTTT. This translates into CASSLSGGELFF. The chain joins TRBV13 to TRBJ2-2; unclear D gene. The CDR3 runs to 12 residues. V was pared by 2 bases and J by 7 bases, with 5 bases between. Germline V gene data show CDR1 as PRHDT and CDR2 as FYEKMQ (reference sequence).

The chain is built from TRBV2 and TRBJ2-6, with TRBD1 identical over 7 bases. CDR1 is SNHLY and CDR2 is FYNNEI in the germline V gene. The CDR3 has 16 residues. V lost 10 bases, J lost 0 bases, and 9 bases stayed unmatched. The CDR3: CATQDRMSSGANVLTF. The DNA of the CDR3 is TGTGCCACCCAGGACAGGATGAGCTCTGGGGCCAACGTCCTGACTTTC.

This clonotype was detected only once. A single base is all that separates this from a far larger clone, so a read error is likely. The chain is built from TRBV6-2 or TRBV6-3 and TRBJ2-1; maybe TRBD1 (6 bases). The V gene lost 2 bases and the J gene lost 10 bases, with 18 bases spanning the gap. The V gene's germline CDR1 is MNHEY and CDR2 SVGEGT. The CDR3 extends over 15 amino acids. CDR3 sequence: CASSYAGAPSREQFF. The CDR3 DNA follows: TGTGCCAGCAGTTACGCAGGGGCACCTTCTCGGGAGCAGTTCTTC.

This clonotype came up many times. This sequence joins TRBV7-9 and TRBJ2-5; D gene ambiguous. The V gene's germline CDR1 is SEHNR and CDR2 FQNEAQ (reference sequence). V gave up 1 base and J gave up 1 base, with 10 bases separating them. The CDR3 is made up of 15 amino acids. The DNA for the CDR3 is TGTGCCAGCAGCTTAGGAAACAGCCCCCAAGAGACCCAGTACTTC. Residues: CASSLGNSPQETQYF.